This T cell receptor (beta chain) was sequenced in a study of blood T cell repertoires in COVID-19. On the study more broadly: The study drew acute and convalescent COVID-19 samples from the United States, Italy and Spain.

Cohort placement rested on clinical history that participants reported themselves. Per the original methods: Reference gene primer amplification gave nucleated cell count estimates. Libraries were prepared by immunoSEQ multiplex PCR; TCRdb keeps only in-frame clonotypes and omits some of them. For V, J and clone size, that table is used; D and trimming come from the DNA. This table holds a few hundred thousand clones, approximately 75% found once. The germline V gene encodes CDR1 LGHDT and CDR2 YNNKEL (reference sequence). J gave up 7 bases and V 1 base, and 10 bases lay outside the gene matches. The CDR3 length is 17 residues.

The clonotype comes from a man in his forties or fifties who had recovered from COVID-19. The sequenced sample consisted of PBMCs or T cells enriched from blood (not recorded which). This rearrangement joins TRBV3-1 (or the pseudogene TRBV3-2) to TRBJ1-6, with 7 bases matching TRBD1. The CDR3 coding sequence is TGTGCCAGCAGCCAAGGACAGACAGGGCTGGGGAATTCACCCCTCCACTTT. This encodes CASSQGQTGLGNSPLHF.